The entry that follows covers one T cell receptor beta chain sequence. This specimen comes from a study of T cell changes during pregnancy in multiple sclerosis. TCRdb keeps only in-frame clones here, not all; method: immunoSEQ multiplex PCR. The sample yields tens of thousands of clones, 80% to 95% seen once. CDR1 SNHLY and CDR2 FYNNEI come from the germline V gene. V was clipped by 7 bases and J by 6 bases, with 16 bases between them. This CDR3 is 13 amino acids long. The chain couples TRBV2 to TRBJ2-7; D might be TRBD1 (6 bases). The sequencing used CD4+ T cells from peripheral blood mononuclear cells, collected in the second trimester of pregnancy. The receptor comes from a female donor in good health, enrolled as a control in a pregnancy study. CDR3 in amino acids: CASTLDSEGEQYF. DNA for the CDR3: TGTGCCAGCACCCTGGACAGCGAAGGCGAGCAGTACTTC.